This TCR beta chain was obtained from a study of T cell responses to AZD1222 COVID-19 vaccine. Using immunoSEQ multiplex PCR, the repertoire was profiled, and TCRdb retains in-frame clones only, with some absent. The table shows approximately 89,000 clones, with about nine tenths occurring only once. Regarding the study as a whole: Spike as a whole was targeted by vaccine-associated CD4 TCRs, dominant at 160-218 and 743-854. Targeting of unmutated variant regions was reportedly seen in nearly half of spike-specific TCRs. White British donors predominated, females outnumbered males, and clonal diversity was possibly underestimated.

In the case of this clone: Its antigen is currently unknown.

Germline V lookup: CDR1 MNHEY, CDR2 SMNVEV (reference sequence). V lost 7 bases, J lost 0 bases, and 6 bases stayed unmatched. The CDR3 spans 14 residues. The sequenced sample was peripheral blood, obtained on day 0 of MenACWY control vaccination. This TCR was recovered from an adult in good health. The V and J genes are TRBV27 and TRBJ2-7; 7 bases map to TRBD2. CDR3 in amino acids: CASKWEGNSYEQYF. The CDR3 coding sequence is TGTGCCAGCAAGTGGGAGGGGAACTCCTACGAGCAGTACTTC.